This T cell receptor (beta chain) was found in a study of cytomegalovirus exposure and HLA in healthy donors. With respect to this clone: Its antigen is as yet unknown.

J was trimmed by 3 bases and V by 3 bases; bases with no gene match: 6. There are 16 residues in the CDR3. In germline, CDR1 is SGHKS, CDR2 YYEKEE (reference sequence). In the PCR, 60 Vbeta and 13 Jbeta primers were used. Data came from immunoSEQ multiplex PCR; TCRdb stores just in-frame clones and leaves some out. The sample includes fewer than 150,000 clones, around 80% of them seen just once. Notes on the study in general: In an earlier analysis, most TCR beta V segments were productive about 87% or about 30% of the time. Presence/absence analyses supposed approximately even sequencing depth among donors. Reports showed the classifier diagnosing cytomegalovirus status with high specificity and sensitivity.

This sequence joins TRBV5-5 and TRBJ2-2; 9 bases match TRBD1. Sequenced: PBMCs. The clonotype originates from a female donor in good health and CMV-seropositive. This CDR3 reads CASSSHRGQDTGELFF. The CDR3 DNA follows: TGTGCCAGCAGCTCCCACAGGGGGCAGGACACCGGGGAGCTGTTTTTT.